This TCR beta chain was identified during a study of graft-versus-host responses after intestinal transplantation. Study at large: Transplants were multivisceral, liver-intestinal, or isolated intestinal. Study outcomes and limitations: The authors found GvH clones in recipient marrow, some appearing first in ileum or blood. An association linked early post-transplant HvG declines with peak circulating GvH clone levels.

TCRdb keeps only in-frame clones here, not all; method: immunoSEQ multiplex PCR. Seen here are about 120,000 clones, about 95% observed once, and the top ten hold around 3.3%. Of note for this clone: What it binds is unknown.

V lost 3 bases to trimming and J lost 8 bases; unmatched junction nucleotides: 13. The CDR3 loop spans 15 amino acids. Germline V gives CDR1 GTSNPN, CDR2 SVGIG (reference sequence). The source is a human donor who received an intestinal transplant. V usage is TRBV30 and J usage is TRBJ2-1, with 7 bases aligning to TRBD2. The sequencing here drew on unstimulated CD8+ T cells sorted from spleen or lymph node cells, taken before intestinal transplant. The CDR3 sequence is CAWSNGLGNFDEQFF. The CDR3 nucleotides are TGTGCCTGGAGCAATGGACTAGGTAATTTCGATGAGCAGTTCTTC.